What follows is one T cell receptor beta chain and its context. CDR3 length: 13 residues. CDR1 is SEHNR and CDR2 is FQNEAQ in the germline V gene (reference sequence). V shed 5 bases and J shed 1 base, with 8 bases lying between them. Profiled with immunoSEQ multiplex PCR; TCRdb holds only in-frame clones, not every one. The sample has about 67,000 clones, around 90% seen once. This entry comes from a study of T cells after somatic rescue of genetic block. The sequence came from a man aged 40-49 years. V usage is TRBV7-9 and J usage is TRBJ2-5, with a tentative D call TRBD2 (6 bases). The specimen sequenced was peripheral blood mononuclear cells (PBMCs). The CDR3 region has the DNA TGTGCCAGCAGCCCGGGACTCCAAGAGACCCAGTACTTC. Protein sequence: CASSPGLQETQYF.